These 17 T cell receptor beta chains were sequenced from one sample in a study of blood T cell repertoires in COVID-19. Assay used: immunoSEQ multiplex PCR; TCRdb lists only in-frame clones, some missing. The table has over 85,000 clones, 60% to 80% seen once. Material for sequencing was peripheral blood. The receptors were sampled from a woman older than 75 with active or convalescent COVID-19.

This sequence joins TRBV4-2 and TRBJ2-7; 9 bases line up with TRBD1. Germline V lookup: CDR1 LGHNA, CDR2 YNFKEQ. V shed 1 base and J 0 bases; nucleotides not matched to a gene: 13. The CDR3 consists of 19 residues. The CDR3 reads CASSQGEAGTGFFSYEQYF. Written as DNA, the CDR3 is TGTGCCAGCAGCCAAGGCGAGGCAGGGACAGGGTTTTTCTCCTACGAGCAGTACTTC.

The rearrangement joins TRBV5-1 to TRBJ1-1; D is perhaps TRBD1 (5 bases). Germline V gene lookup returns CDR1 SGHRS and CDR2 YFSETQ. Trimming took 0 bases from V and 5 from J, leaving 11 bases between them. This CDR3 contains 14 residues. CDR3 sequence: CASSLEGRGTEAFF. CDR3 nucleotides: TGCGCCAGCAGCTTGGAGGGGCGCGGTACTGAAGCTTTCTTT.

This chain uses TRBV18 with TRBJ2-5; 7 bases map to TRBD2. There are 15 residues in the CDR3. Germline trimming cut 3 bases from V and 5 bases from J; bases unmatched to any gene: 9. Germline CDR1 reads KGHSH; CDR2 reads LQKENI. CDR3 region: CASSPLAGEGETQYF. DNA for the CDR3: TGTGCCAGCTCACCTTTGGCGGGAGAAGGGGAGACCCAGTACTTC.

This chain joins TRBV6-1 and TRBJ2-1; perhaps TRBD2 as D (6 bases). Trimming took off 4 bases at V and 7 bases at J, with 20 bases between the two ends. CDR1 MNHNS and CDR2 SASEGT come from the germline V gene. The CDR3 sequence is 16 residues long. This chain's CDR3 is CASSGAGRSPGNEQFF. DNA of the CDR3: TGTGCCAGCAGTGGGGCGGGACGCTCGCCAGGGAATGAGCAGTTCTTC.

This chain links TRBV18 with TRBJ2-7; D remains ambiguous. CDR3 length equals 13 residues. Trimming removed 3 bases from V and 0 bases from J, with 6 bases in between. CDR1 KGHSH and CDR2 LQKENI come from the germline V gene. This chain's CDR3 is CASSPPSSYEQYF. DNA of the CDR3: TGTGCCAGCTCACCCCCTAGCTCCTACGAGCAGTACTTC.

This clone is a singleton in its sample. The chain combines TRBV19 with TRBJ1-5, with 9 bases that match TRBD1. Germline CDR1 LNHDA, CDR2 SQIVND (reference sequence). The CDR3 is 14 amino acids. Trimming cost V 5 bases and J 5 bases; bases outside gene matches: 4. The CDR3 bases are TGTGCCAGTAGTTTAGGACAGGGGCATCAGCCCCAGCATTTT. Translating it yields CASSLGQGHQPQHF.

The chain recombines TRBV7-2 with TRBJ2-1, with 7 bases lining up with TRBD1. The germline V gene has CDR1 SGHTA and CDR2 FQGNSA. The junction had 3 bases not matched to a gene; V was cut back by 3 bases and J by 1 base. This CDR3 has 15 residues. In DNA form, the CDR3 reads TGTGCCAGCAGCTTCGACAGGGTATCCTACAATGAGCAGTTCTTC. Translated: CASSFDRVSYNEQFF.

V gene TRBV19 combines with J gene TRBJ1-3; D is unresolved. The germline V gene has CDR1 LNHDA and CDR2 SQIVND (reference sequence). V was pared by 3 bases and J by 1 base, with 7 bases between. The CDR3 has 14 amino acids. Here the CDR3 DNA reads TGTGCCAGTAGTATCCTGTCGTCTGGAAACACCATATATTTT. Its translation: CASSILSSGNTIYF.

This chain connects TRBV28 to TRBJ2-7; D perhaps matches TRBD1 (6 bases). The CDR3 runs 10 residues. Deletions cut 9 bases from V and 10 bases from J, with 13 bases between. CDR1 and CDR2 from the germline V gene are MDHEN and SYDVKM. The CDR3 nucleotides are TGTGCCAGTTTCAGGACAGTACAGTACTTC. Amino acids: CASFRTVQYF.

V usage is TRBV7-6 and J usage is TRBJ2-3; D might be TRBD2 (5 bases). Germline lookup yields CDR1 SGHVS and CDR2 FNYEAQ. V gave up 5 bases and J gave up 0 bases, with 15 bases separating them. The CDR3 has 16 amino acids. In DNA, the CDR3 is TGTGCCAGCAGCATCTCCAGCGGCCAGAGCACAGATACGCAGTATTTT. Its translation is CASSISSGQSTDTQYF.

In this sample, this clone turned up a few times. The V and J genes are TRBV28 and TRBJ1-6; possibly TRBD1 for D (6 bases). V was cut by 8 bases and J by 4 bases, with 15 bases left in between. From germline, CDR1 is MDHEN and CDR2 SYDVKM. The CDR3 has 15 amino acids. The CDR3 DNA sequence: TGTGCCAGCCTTGGGGGGGCAGCATATAATTCACCCCTCCACTTT. Encoded protein: CASLGGAAYNSPLHF.

The CDR3 protein is CASSVGARADTQYF. In DNA, the CDR3 is TGTGCCAGCAGCGTAGGGGCCCGCGCAGATACGCAGTATTTT. V gene TRBV9 combines with J gene TRBJ2-3; D not resolved. Trimming took off 0 bases at V and 4 bases at J, with 9 bases between the two ends. Germline CDR1 and CDR2: SGDLS and YYNGEE. CDR3 length equals 14 residues.

Relative to its sample, this clone is medium-sized. V is TRBV5-4 and J is TRBJ2-5, with TRBD2 matching over 12 bases. The length of the CDR3 is 18 residues. Trimming took 4 bases from V and 0 from J; bases not matched to a gene: 10. The germline gives CDR1 SGHNT, CDR2 YYREEE (reference sequence). CDR3 residues: CASSPGGLAGGNQETQYF. Here the CDR3 DNA reads TGTGCCAGCAGCCCTGGGGGGCTAGCGGGAGGGAACCAAGAGACCCAGTACTTC.

The chain joins TRBV10-3 to TRBJ2-5, with 9 nucleotides matching TRBD1. Germline V gene lookup returns CDR1 ENHRY and CDR2 SYGVKD. V trimming: 5 bases; J trimming: 4 bases; junction bases outside the gene matches: 5. This CDR3 has 14 residues. CDR3 sequence reads: CAISPTGGTETQYF. The CDR3 DNA reads TGTGCCATCAGTCCCACAGGGGGCACAGAGACCCAGTACTTC.

V gene TRBV5-1 combines with J gene TRBJ2-3, with a tentative D call TRBD2 (5 bases). The germline gives CDR1 SGHRS, CDR2 YFSETQ. The V and J ends lost 3 bases and 3 bases respectively, with 14 bases between them. The CDR3 extends over 15 amino acids. Written as DNA, the CDR3 is TGCGCCAGCAGCTCGTTGAGAGGCGGGACAGATACGCAGTATTTT. It yields the protein CASSSLRGGTDTQYF.

The rearrangement joins TRBV6-2 or TRBV6-3 to TRBJ1-2; 8 positions agree with TRBD1. Trimming cost V 4 bases and J 7 bases; bases outside gene matches: 8. Looked up from germline, CDR1 is MNHEY and CDR2 is SVGEGT. This CDR3 spans 14 amino acids. The CDR3 DNA reads TGTGCCAGCAGTTTTGGGCCGACAGGGGCTGGCTACACCTTC. This codes for CASSFGPTGAGYTF.

The chain employs TRBV10-3 and TRBJ1-5; no reliable D call. Trimming stripped 4 bases from V and 0 bases from J, with 10 bases between. The CDR3 contains 15 residues. Germline V gene sequence: CDR1 ENHRY, CDR2 SYGVKD. The CDR3 region has the DNA TGTGCCATCAGTGCCTCGTCCGTTAGCAATCAGCCCCAGCATTTT. The encoded protein is CAISASSVSNQPQHF.